These 27 T cell receptor beta chains were sequenced from one sample in a study of blood T cell repertoires in COVID-19. Only in-frame clones appear in the TCRdb table, and some are missing; sequencing was by immunoSEQ multiplex PCR. The table has tens of thousands of clones, 80% to 90% seen once; the top ten hold approximately 4.6%. Material: peripheral blood. Receptor source: a man aged 80 or over with COVID-19, enrolled during active disease.

The rearrangement uses TRBV28 and TRBJ2-7; a possible D gene is TRBD1 (5 bases). The germline V and J ends were trimmed by 3 bases and 3 bases, with 6 bases remaining between them. The CDR3 is 12 residues long. CDR1 MDHEN and CDR2 SYDVKM come from the germline V gene. This CDR3 reads CASSFQGYEQYF. CDR3 sequence (DNA): TGTGCCAGCAGTTTTCAGGGCTACGAGCAGTACTTC.

The rearrangement uses TRBV30 and TRBJ2-7; 12 bases agree with TRBD2. CDR1 GTSNPN and CDR2 SVGIG come from the germline V gene (reference sequence). V shed 4 bases and J 6 bases; nucleotides not matched to a gene: 4. This CDR3 has 13 amino acids. DNA for the CDR3: TGTGCCTGGACTAGCGGGAGGGCGTTCGAGCAGTACTTC. As protein: CAWTSGRAFEQYF.

The J gene is TRBJ1-6, the V gene TRBV10-3, with 7 bases identical to TRBD1. The CDR3 runs 14 residues. Germline V CDR1 and CDR2: ENHRY, SYGVKD. V trimming: 11 bases; J trimming: 14 bases; junction bases outside the gene matches: 18. CDR3 residues: CASSQGQRIVTLHF. CDR3 in DNA: TGTGCCTCAAGCCAGGGACAGAGAATCGTCACCCTCCACTTT.

V usage is TRBV6-2 or TRBV6-3 and J usage is TRBJ1-2; 7 bases map to TRBD1. Germline-derived CDR1 and CDR2 are MNHEY and SVGEGT. CDR3 length: 13 residues. The V gene end was trimmed by 3 bases and the J gene end by 7 bases; junction bases not matched to a gene: 5. The CDR3 DNA sequence: TGTGCCAGCAGTTATAAGACAGGGTTTGGCTACACCTTC. Its protein product is CASSYKTGFGYTF.

The chain joins TRBV4-2 to TRBJ2-7, with D possibly matching TRBD1 (5 bases). The CDR3 extends over 18 amino acids. CDR1 is LGHNA and CDR2 is YNFKEQ in the germline V gene. The V end lost 0 bases, the J end lost 1 base, and 19 bases lay between the germline ends. The CDR3 loop is CASSQDSLRATLSYEQYF. CDR3 sequence (DNA): TGTGCCAGCAGCCAAGACTCTCTCAGGGCAACCCTATCCTACGAGCAGTACTTC.

The genes are TRBV9 and TRBJ2-5; 7 nucleotides align to TRBD2. The germline V gene encodes CDR1 SGDLS and CDR2 YYNGEE. V dropped 0 bases and J dropped 1; count of bases not matched to a gene: 12. The CDR3 has 18 residues. The CDR3 is CASSVAERGAAGQETQYF. CDR3 coding DNA: TGTGCCAGCAGCGTAGCGGAGCGGGGAGCTGCGGGCCAAGAGACCCAGTACTTC.

The chain combines TRBV3-1 (or the pseudogene TRBV3-2) with TRBJ2-5; 10 positions agree with TRBD2. The length of the CDR3 is 18 residues. V was clipped by 0 bases and J by 1 base; unmatched bases: 8. Germline CDR1 LGHDT, CDR2 YNNKEL (reference sequence). CDR3 amino acids: CASSQDGASGSFQETQYF. The CDR3 region has the DNA TGTGCCAGCAGCCAAGATGGAGCTAGCGGGAGTTTCCAAGAGACCCAGTACTTC.

CDR3 nucleotides: TGTGCCAGCAGCGGGACAACAAGGGAAGCTTTCTTT. This codes for CASSGTTREAFF. V usage is TRBV6-5 and J usage is TRBJ1-1; D is possibly TRBD1 (6 bases). From germline, CDR1 is MNHEY and CDR2 SVGAGI. V lost 6 bases, J lost 8 bases, and 13 bases lay in between. The CDR3 runs to 12 residues.

This sequence joins TRBV15 and TRBJ1-6; 11 bases align to TRBD1. CDR3 length: 15 residues. V trimming: 5 bases; J trimming: 7 bases; junction bases outside the gene matches: 4. CDR1 is LNHNV, CDR2 YYDKDF, per germline (reference sequence). The CDR3: CATSGQGASNSPLHF. The CDR3 DNA is TGTGCCACCAGCGGACAGGGGGCTTCGAATTCACCCCTCCACTTT.

V is TRBV27 and J is TRBJ1-5; a weak D match, TRBD1 (6 bases). The CDR3 sequence is 14 residues long. Germline lookup yields CDR1 MNHEY and CDR2 SMNVEV (reference sequence). V was trimmed by 6 bases and J by 2 bases, leaving 11 bases between them. The CDR3: CASRGAGGNQPQHF. CDR3 coding DNA: TGTGCCAGCAGGGGGGCAGGGGGCAATCAGCCCCAGCATTTT.

This chain uses TRBV13 with TRBJ2-5; D is unclear. The germline CDR1 and CDR2 sequences are PRHDT and FYEKMQ (reference sequence). The ends were cut back, 3 bases at V and 0 bases at J, with 5 bases in the middle. The CDR3 sequence is 13 residues long. The CDR3 here is CASSLEYQETQYF. As DNA, the CDR3 is TGTGCCAGCAGCTTGGAGTACCAAGAGACCCAGTACTTC.

J is TRBJ2-3 and V is TRBV24-1; the D gene is possibly TRBD1 (6 bases). This CDR3 is 15 amino acids long. Germline lookup yields CDR1 KGHDR and CDR2 SFDVKD. V lost 4 bases and J lost 5, with 15 bases in between. CDR3 loop: CATSDLTGSVDTQYF. The CDR3 nucleotides are TGTGCCACCAGTGACCTGACAGGAAGTGTAGATACGCAGTATTTT.

CDR3 in amino acids: CASSVVPLAGEVEQYF. Written as DNA, the CDR3 is TGTGCCAGCAGCGTAGTGCCCCTAGCGGGAGAGGTCGAGCAGTACTTC. V and J are TRBV9 and TRBJ2-7; TRBD2 matches at 10 bases. The CDR3 consists of 16 residues. The germline V gene has CDR1 SGDLS and CDR2 YYNGEE. V shed 0 bases and J 6 bases; nucleotides not matched to a gene: 9.

This clone showed up just a few times. This sequence joins TRBV4-3 and TRBJ1-1; D gene unclear. Trimming removed 0 bases from V and 0 bases from J, with 5 bases in between. The CDR3 is 14 amino acids. CDR1 LGHNA and CDR2 YSLEER come from the germline V gene. CDR3 coding DNA: TGCGCCAGCAGCCAAGATCACTTGAACACTGAAGCTTTCTTT. It yields the protein CASSQDHLNTEAFF.

The rearrangement uses TRBV7-2 and TRBJ1-5; D is uncertain. The CDR3 extends over 13 amino acids. With 4 bases removed from V and 2 bases from J, the gap between germline ends came to 6 bases. CDR1 and CDR2 (germline): SGHTA, FQGNSA. Here the CDR3 DNA reads TGTGCCAGCAGCTACAGTCGCAATCAGCCCCAGCATTTT. As protein: CASSYSRNQPQHF.

The table lists this clone with a count of one. The V gene is TRBV5-4, the J gene TRBJ2-1, with D perhaps TRBD2 (5 bases). Looked up from germline, CDR1 is SGHNT and CDR2 is YYREEE (reference sequence). The CDR3 length is 14 residues. V shed 4 bases and J shed 6 bases, with 14 bases lying between them. CDR3 nucleotide sequence: TGTGCCAGCAGCCTGACACTAGTTTCCAATGAGCAGTTCTTC. Residues: CASSLTLVSNEQFF.

The chain employs TRBV24-1 and TRBJ2-5; the D gene is possibly TRBD1 (5 bases). The ends were cut back, 0 bases at V and 2 bases at J, with 12 bases in the middle. The CDR3 has 16 amino acids. Germline CDR1 reads KGHDR; CDR2 reads SFDVKD. The CDR3 coding sequence is TGTGCCACCAGTGATTTGCTGGCCGCAGGGCAAGAGACCCAGTACTTC. Its protein is CATSDLLAAGQETQYF.

The chain has TRBV7-3 and TRBJ2-1, with TRBD1 as a possible D gene (5 bases). The CDR3 contains 14 residues. Germline CDR1 is SGHTA and CDR2 is FQGTGA. Trimming took 5 bases from V and 10 from J, leaving 18 bases between them. The DNA of the CDR3 is TGTGCCAGCAGCCTCACCCGAATAGCAGGGGAGCAGTTCTTC. Translating gives CASSLTRIAGEQFF.

The rearrangement uses TRBV6-5 and TRBJ1-4; 7 nucleotides line up with TRBD1. The CDR3 has 14 amino acids. V shed 4 bases, J shed 4 bases, and the junction held 3 bases outside the gene matches. Germline V lookup: CDR1 MNHEY, CDR2 SVGAGI. This chain's CDR3 is CASSWGQNNEKLFF. Written as DNA, the CDR3 is TGTGCCAGCAGTTGGGGACAGAATAATGAAAAACTGTTTTTT.

The CDR3 DNA sequence: TGTGCCAGCAGTTACAGGGGTAACATTCAGTACTTC. It is translated as CASSYRGNIQYF. The V and J genes are TRBV6-2 or TRBV6-3 and TRBJ2-4; D possibly corresponds to TRBD1 (5 bases). The length of the CDR3 is 12 residues. Looked up from germline, CDR1 is MNHEY and CDR2 is SVGEGT. V was pared by 2 bases and J by 7 bases, with 6 bases between.

The V call is TRBV30, the J call TRBJ1-2; D is unclear. The CDR3 covers 16 residues. The V end was cut by 2 bases, the J end by 6 bases, with 22 bases between. Germline assignment: CDR1 GTSNPN and CDR2 SVGIG (reference sequence). This CDR3 is CAWSPTSQRLSHGYTF. DNA of the CDR3: TGTGCCTGGAGTCCAACCTCCCAGAGGCTGTCACATGGCTACACCTTC.

This clone has a handful of counts. V and J are TRBV6-1 and TRBJ2-7; 9 positions match TRBD1. This CDR3 region has 14 residues. The germline V gene encodes CDR1 MNHNS and CDR2 SASEGT. J was trimmed by 4 bases and V by 2 bases; bases with no gene match: 3. The DNA of the CDR3 is TGTGCCAGCAGTGAAACAGGGGGCTCGTACGAGCAGTACTTC. It codes for CASSETGGSYEQYF.

As to this clone: Its ends do not fully match the called genes, so a read error is possible. The V and J genes are TRBV15 and TRBJ1-2; D perhaps matches TRBD1 (6 bases). From germline, CDR1 is LNHNV and CDR2 YYDKDF (reference sequence). CDR3 size: 14 residues. CDR3 bases: TGTGCCACCAGCAGAGCTGATATAGGACAGAAGCCCGTCTTC. As protein: CATSRADIGQKPVF.

This chain connects TRBV18 to TRBJ2-7; no definite D call. This CDR3 has 14 amino acids. With 3 bases removed from V and 3 bases from J, the gap between germline ends came to 12 bases. Looked up from germline, CDR1 is KGHSH and CDR2 is LQKENI. The CDR3 DNA reads as TGTGCCAGCTCACCGGCACAGTTACGCTACGAGCAGTACTTC. It specifies CASSPAQLRYEQYF.

This clone was recorded many times. The chain joins TRBV6-2 or TRBV6-3 to TRBJ2-6, with TRBD1 as a possible D gene (6 bases). Trimming removed 4 bases from V and 0 bases from J, with 16 bases in between. This CDR3 has 18 amino acids. Germline V gene sequence: CDR1 MNHEY, CDR2 SVGEGT. This CDR3 reads CASSLQGMWSSGANVLTF. CDR3 nucleotide sequence: TGTGCCAGCAGTTTACAGGGTATGTGGAGCTCTGGGGCCAACGTCCTGACTTTC.

This chain links TRBV6-5 with TRBJ2-7, with TRBD2 as a possible D gene (5 bases). This CDR3 spans 15 amino acids. The germline V and J ends were trimmed by 5 bases and 2 bases, with 16 bases remaining between them. Germline CDR1 and CDR2: MNHEY and SVGAGI. CDR3 region: CASSRESGGTYEQYF. The CDR3, as DNA: TGTGCCAGCAGTAGGGAGTCGGGCGGAACCTACGAGCAGTACTTC.

The chain couples TRBV11-1 to TRBJ2-3; 8 bases align to TRBD1. V shed 5 bases, J shed 2 bases, and the junction held 3 bases outside the gene matches. CDR3 size: 14 residues. Per the germline V gene, CDR1 is SGHAT and CDR2 is FQDESV (reference sequence). The CDR3 here is CASSPGQDTDTQYF. The CDR3 nucleotides read TGTGCCAGCAGCCCGGGACAGGACACAGATACGCAGTATTTT.